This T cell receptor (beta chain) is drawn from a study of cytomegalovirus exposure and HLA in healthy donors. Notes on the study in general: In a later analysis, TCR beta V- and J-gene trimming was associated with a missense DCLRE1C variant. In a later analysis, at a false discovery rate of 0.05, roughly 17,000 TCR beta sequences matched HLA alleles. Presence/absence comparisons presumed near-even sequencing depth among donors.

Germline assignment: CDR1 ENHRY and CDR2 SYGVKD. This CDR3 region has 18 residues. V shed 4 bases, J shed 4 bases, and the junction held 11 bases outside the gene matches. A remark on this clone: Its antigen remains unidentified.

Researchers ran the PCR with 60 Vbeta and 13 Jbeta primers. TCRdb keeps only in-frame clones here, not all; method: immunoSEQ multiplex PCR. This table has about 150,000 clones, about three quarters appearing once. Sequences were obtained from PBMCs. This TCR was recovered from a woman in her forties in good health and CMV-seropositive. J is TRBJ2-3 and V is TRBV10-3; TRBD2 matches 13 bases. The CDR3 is CAISGPLLAGGLSDTQYF. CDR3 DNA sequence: TGTGCCATCAGTGGCCCGCTACTAGCGGGGGGGCTGTCAGATACGCAGTATTTT.